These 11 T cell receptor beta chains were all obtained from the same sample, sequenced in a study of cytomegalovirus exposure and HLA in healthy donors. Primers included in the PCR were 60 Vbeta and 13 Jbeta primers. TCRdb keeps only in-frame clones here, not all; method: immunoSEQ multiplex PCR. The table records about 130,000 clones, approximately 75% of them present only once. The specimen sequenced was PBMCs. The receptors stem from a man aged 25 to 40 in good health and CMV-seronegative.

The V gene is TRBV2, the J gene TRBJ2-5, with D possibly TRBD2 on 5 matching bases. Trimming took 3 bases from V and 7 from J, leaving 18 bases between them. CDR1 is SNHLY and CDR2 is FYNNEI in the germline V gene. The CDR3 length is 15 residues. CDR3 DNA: TGTGCCAGCAGTGAGTCATCCAGCGGTCCGGGGACCCAGTACTTC. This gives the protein CASSESSSGPGTQYF.

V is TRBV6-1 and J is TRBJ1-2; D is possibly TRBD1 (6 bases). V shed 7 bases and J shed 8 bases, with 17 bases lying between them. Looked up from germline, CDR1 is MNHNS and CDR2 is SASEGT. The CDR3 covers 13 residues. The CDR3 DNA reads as TGTGCCAGCACGGGGAACAGGGCGGGCGGCTACACCTTC. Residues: CASTGNRAGGYTF.

The CDR3 DNA follows: TGTGCCAGCACCGGGACAGGGAGGTACGAGCAGTACTTC. Its protein product is CASTGTGRYEQYF. This sequence joins TRBV2 and TRBJ2-7, with 9 bases lining up with TRBD1. The germline V gene has CDR1 SNHLY and CDR2 FYNNEI. The CDR3 loop spans 13 amino acids. Trimming took 7 bases from V and 4 from J; bases not matched to a gene: 5.

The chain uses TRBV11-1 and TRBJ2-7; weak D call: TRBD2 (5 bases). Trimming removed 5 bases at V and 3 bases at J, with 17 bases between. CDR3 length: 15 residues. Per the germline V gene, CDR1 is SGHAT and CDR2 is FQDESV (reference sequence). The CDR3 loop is CASSPGVARVYEQYF. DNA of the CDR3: TGTGCCAGCAGCCCCGGGGTAGCCCGGGTCTACGAGCAGTACTTC.

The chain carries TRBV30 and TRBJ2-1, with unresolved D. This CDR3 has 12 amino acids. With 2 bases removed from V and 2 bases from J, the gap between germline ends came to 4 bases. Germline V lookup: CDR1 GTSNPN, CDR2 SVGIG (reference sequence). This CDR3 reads CAWSLPYNEQFF. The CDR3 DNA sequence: TGTGCCTGGAGTCTCCCCTACAATGAGCAGTTCTTC.

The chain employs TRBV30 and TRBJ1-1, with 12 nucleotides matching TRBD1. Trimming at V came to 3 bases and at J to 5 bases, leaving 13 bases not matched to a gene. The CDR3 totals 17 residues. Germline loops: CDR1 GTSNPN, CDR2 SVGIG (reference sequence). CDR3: CAWRGPGQGARGTEAFF. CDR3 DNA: TGTGCCTGGAGAGGACCGGGACAGGGGGCGCGGGGTACTGAAGCTTTCTTT.

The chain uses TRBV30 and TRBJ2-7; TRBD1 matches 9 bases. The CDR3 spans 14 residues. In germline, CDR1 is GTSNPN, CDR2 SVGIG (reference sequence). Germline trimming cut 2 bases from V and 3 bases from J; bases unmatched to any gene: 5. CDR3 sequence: CAWSPGTGSYEQYF. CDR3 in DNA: TGTGCCTGGAGTCCCGGGACAGGGAGCTACGAGCAGTACTTC.

DNA for the CDR3: TGCGCCAGCAGCCAAGATGCAGGACAGGGGTTTGGCGAGCAGTACTTC. This translates into CASSQDAGQGFGEQYF. This rearrangement joins TRBV4-1 to TRBJ2-7, with 9 bases identical to TRBD1. The J segment lost 6 bases and the V segment lost 0 bases, leaving 9 bases of the junction unmatched. The germline V gene encodes CDR1 MGHRA and CDR2 YSYEKL. The CDR3 loop spans 16 amino acids.

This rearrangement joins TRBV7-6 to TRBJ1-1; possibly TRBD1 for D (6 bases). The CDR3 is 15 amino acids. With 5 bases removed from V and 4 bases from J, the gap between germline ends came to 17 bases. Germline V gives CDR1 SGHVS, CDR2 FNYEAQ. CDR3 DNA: TGTGCCAGCAGCCCCAGCAGGGGCCGGATCACTGAAGCTTTCTTT. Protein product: CASSPSRGRITEAFF.

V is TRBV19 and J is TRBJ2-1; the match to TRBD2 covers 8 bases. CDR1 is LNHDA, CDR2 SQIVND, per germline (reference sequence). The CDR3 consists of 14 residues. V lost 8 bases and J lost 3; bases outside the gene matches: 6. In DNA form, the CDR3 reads TGTGCCAGTGACCCGGGACTAGGCTACAATGAGCAGTTCTTC. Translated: CASDPGLGYNEQFF.

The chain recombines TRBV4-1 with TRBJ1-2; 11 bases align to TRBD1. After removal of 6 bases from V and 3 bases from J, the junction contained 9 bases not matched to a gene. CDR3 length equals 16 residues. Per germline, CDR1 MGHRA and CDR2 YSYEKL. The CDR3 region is CASRPVGTGGDYGYTF. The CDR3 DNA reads TGCGCCAGCAGGCCCGTCGGGACAGGGGGGGACTATGGCTACACCTTC.